This T cell receptor beta chain was sequenced during a study of shared clonotypes between healthy human individuals. Memory CD4+ cells were the fraction left after CD45RA+ naive selection. Germline-derived CDR1 and CDR2 are SQVTM and ANQGSEA. This CDR3 is built from 18 residues. The V segment lost 2 bases and the J segment 9 bases; nucleotides outside the gene matches: 24. The deep-level immunoSEQ assay was used. The repertoire was sequenced with immunoSEQ multiplex PCR; TCRdb's copy has only in-frame clones and lacks some. The sample contains around 1.1 million clones, roughly 80% of which appear only once.

This receptor was taken from a man aged 18-30 years in good health. Some clones in this sample may be carry-over from other donors' samples. The gene calls are TRBV29-1 and TRBJ2-5; TRBD1 agrees at 7 bases. Material for sequencing was memory CD4+ T cells from PBMCs. As for subset: CD45RA-negative fraction. As DNA, the CDR3 is TGCAGCGTTGAACAGCCCTGGGTGAAGGGGGCAGCTCCAGGGTCCCAGTACTTC. This gives the protein CSVEQPWVKGAAPGSQYF. The variable domain in full, with the rest retrieved from reference TRBV29-1 and TRBJ2-5, is SAVISQKPSRDICQRGTSLTIQCQVDSQVTMMFWYRQQPGQSLTLIATANQGSEATYESGFVIDKFPISRPNLTFSTLTVSNMSPEDSSIYLCSVEQPWVKGAAPGSQYFGPGTRLLVL.